This TCR beta chain was sequenced in a study of neurological immune-mediated disorders. The CDR3 runs 14 residues. Trimming removed 3 bases from V and 0 bases from J, with 5 bases in between. Many counts were recorded for this clonotype. From the 5' RACE reads, TCRdb called clonotypes with MiXCR, one entry per CDR3 protein. The table has under 80,000 distinct CDR3 sequences, over 12% seen once. Sequences were obtained from PBMCs. J is TRBJ1-4 and V is TRBV12-3 or TRBV12-4; D call uncertain. The receptor comes from a woman aged 50 to 60 in good health. CDR3 in DNA: TGTGCCAGCAGTTTCAGTGCAACTAATGAAAAACTGTTTTTT. Translation: CASSFSATNEKLFF.